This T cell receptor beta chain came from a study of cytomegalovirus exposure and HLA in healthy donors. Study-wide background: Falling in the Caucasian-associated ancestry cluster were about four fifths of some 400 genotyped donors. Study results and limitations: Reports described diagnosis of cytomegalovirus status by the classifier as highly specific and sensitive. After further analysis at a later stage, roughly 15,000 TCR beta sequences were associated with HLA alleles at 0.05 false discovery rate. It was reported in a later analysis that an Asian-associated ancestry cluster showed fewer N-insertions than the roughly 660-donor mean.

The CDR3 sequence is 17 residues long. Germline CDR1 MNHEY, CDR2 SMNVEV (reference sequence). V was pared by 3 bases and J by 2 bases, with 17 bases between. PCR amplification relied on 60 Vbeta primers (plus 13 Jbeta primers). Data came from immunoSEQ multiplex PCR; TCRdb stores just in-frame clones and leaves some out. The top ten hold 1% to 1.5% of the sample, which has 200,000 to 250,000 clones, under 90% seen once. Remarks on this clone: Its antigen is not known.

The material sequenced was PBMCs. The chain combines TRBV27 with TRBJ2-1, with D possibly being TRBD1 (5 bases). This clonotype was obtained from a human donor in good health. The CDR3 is CASSFIGAGSPYNEQFF. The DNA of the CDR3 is TGTGCCAGCAGTTTCATTGGGGCAGGCAGTCCCTACAATGAGCAGTTCTTC.